The present entry profiles one T cell receptor (beta chain) with its context. This clonotype was counted a few times. This receptor's antigen is unknown. Per-nucleotide qualities are absent, and no much larger clonotype sits a single base away. To prepare the library, 5' RACE was applied. The sample was run on an Illumina HiSeq 2500. A second PCR of 7 to 11 cycles was performed with a sample-barcoded 5' primer and a J-beta primer mix. A template-switch 5' adaptor carrying 12 random nucleotides introduced a unique molecular identifier onto each TCR beta cDNA molecule. Each sample yielded at least 2.5 million CDR3-containing paired-end reads. First-strand cDNA was synthesized from all RNA with the Mint cDNA synthesis kit, primed by a TRBC-specific oligonucleotide. All cDNA was treated with uracil-DNA glycosylase and then went through a first 18-cycle PCR with the universal primers M1SS and BC2_uni_R. For the original study's pipeline: Each sample was normalized by randomly selecting 1 million high-quality reads, each carrying a distinct molecular identifier. Reads sharing molecular identifiers were discarded rather than binned into consensus sequences. MiTCR, with a Q25 quality threshold and the strictest error-elimination algorithm, was used for CDR3 identification, clonotype clustering and error correction. A nonparametric unseen species model with Euler transformation was used to estimate lower-bound total TCR beta diversity. TCRdb handled the public reads itself, with Q25 trimming in fastp and clone calling in MiXCR, and kept productive beta chains. CDR3 protein duplicates are merged, each entry listing the most common genes and DNA. These V and J calls originate from TCRdb's pipeline instead of the authors' own analysis. The table for this sample lists 2 million or so distinct CDR3 sequences; roughly 50% of them were counted only once. The top ten clones comprise approximately 2% of the sample.

The sample originates from a study of blood T cells in healthy people across ages (dated by TCRdb to 2015 to 2017). Notes on the research overall: In model experiments, roughly one uniquely barcoded TCR beta cDNA molecule per two T cells was captured by template switching. Using deep sequencing normalized with unique cDNA molecular identifiers, the study measured how TCR beta repertoire diversity changes with age. The donors were split into four age groups: young (average roughly 15 years), middle-aged (about 40), aged (over 55) and long-lived (roughly 77). To avoid experimental bias, donors of different ages were randomly spread across the sequencing lanes. Using the same blood draw, the study looked at two additional independent replicas of 1 million unique cDNA reads for two donors, one aged 18 to 30 and the other aged 80 or older.

Based on the germline V gene, the CDR1 and CDR2 sequences are KGHSY and FQNENV. The junction carries 11 bases between V and J, which are trimmed by 1 base and 8 bases respectively. The CDR3 spans 13 residues, from the cysteine through the phenylalanine. Just CDR3 DNA is preserved here, 39 bases in frame from base 1. The roughly 37 donors, aged about 6 to 100 years, were systemically healthy Caucasian individuals from Russia. Each donor gave roughly 9 milliliters of peripheral blood, drawn into EDTA-treated Vacutainer tubes. Ficoll-Paque density-gradient centrifugation was used to isolate PBMCs, with at least 7 million per sample. Total RNA, at least 5.5 micrograms per sample, was extracted from PBMCs with Trizol reagent. For every donor, an aliquot of PBMCs went through flow cytometry to measure the percentages of naive CD45RAhigh/CD27high T cells. Summary of the overall study and its limitations: As age increased, observed TCR beta diversity per million T cells dropped in a roughly linear way, and a significant reduction was already evident by age approximately 40. Compared with the aged group, more naive CD4+ T cells, fewer expanded clones and increased TCR diversity were shown by the long-lived group, suggesting age selection. There was a strong correlation between observed TCR beta diversity and the percentage of naive T cells measured by flow cytometry. Because donor CMV infection status was unknown, age-related changes in expanded clonotypes were potentially confounded. Conclusive comparison of naive and antigen-experienced compartments was prevented by the profiling of bulk unsorted PBMCs. Estimates of total diversity based on one million sequenced T cells were considered lower bounds and underestimates.

The sample consisted of blood. The receptor comes from a woman aged 40 to 50 in good health. Recombination joined TRBV16 with TRBJ1-2, with the D gene too uncertain to name. In nucleotide form, the sequence is TGTGCCAGCAGCCAATACGGAACTCAAGGCTACACCTTC. It translates as CASSQYGTQGYTF.